This T cell receptor (beta chain) was sequenced in a study of blood T cell repertoires in COVID-19. The trim removed 8 bases at V and 4 bases at J, leaving 12 bases unmatched. Germline-derived CDR1 and CDR2 are GTSNPN and SVGIG (reference sequence). The CDR3 is 14 residues long. This table comes from immunoSEQ multiplex PCR, and its TCRdb copy is limited to in-frame clones, with some not included. The sample has 110,000 or so clones, around 87% seen once; the top ten hold roughly 2.2%. Sequencing input: peripheral blood. The clonotype was recovered from a woman aged 45-65 years with acute or convalescent COVID-19. This sequence joins TRBV30 and TRBJ2-5; 8 bases match TRBD2. The CDR3: CARTGRGGTETQYF. The CDR3 nucleotides are TGTGCCAGAACCGGACGCGGGGGGACAGAGACCCAGTACTTC. The full variable domain, with the rest looked up from reference TRBV30 and TRBJ2-5, is SQTIHQWPATLVQPVGSPLSLECTVEGTSNPNLYWYRQAAGRGLQLLFYSVGIGQISSEVPQNLSASRPQDRQFILSSKKLLLSDSGFYLCARTGRGGTETQYFGPGTRLLVL.